This T cell receptor beta chain was sequenced during a study of shared clonotypes between healthy human individuals. Assay used: immunoSEQ multiplex PCR; TCRdb lists only in-frame clones, some missing. The sample holds 1.5 million to 1.9 million clones, 95% to 99% seen once. Germline values: CDR1 SGHTS, CDR2 YDEGEE. The germline V and J ends were trimmed by 1 base and 0 bases, with 10 bases remaining between them. The CDR3 extends over 15 amino acids. This receptor was taken from a man aged 25-40 years in good health. Sequencing was done on a sample of naive CD4+ T cells sorted from blood. Subset noted: CD45RA+ positively selected. This chain joins TRBV5-8 and TRBJ1-2; D is undetermined. In nucleotides, the CDR3 is TGTGCCAGCAGCTTGTCCGTCAGTCCTAACTATGGCTACACCTTC. This encodes CASSLSVSPNYGYTF.